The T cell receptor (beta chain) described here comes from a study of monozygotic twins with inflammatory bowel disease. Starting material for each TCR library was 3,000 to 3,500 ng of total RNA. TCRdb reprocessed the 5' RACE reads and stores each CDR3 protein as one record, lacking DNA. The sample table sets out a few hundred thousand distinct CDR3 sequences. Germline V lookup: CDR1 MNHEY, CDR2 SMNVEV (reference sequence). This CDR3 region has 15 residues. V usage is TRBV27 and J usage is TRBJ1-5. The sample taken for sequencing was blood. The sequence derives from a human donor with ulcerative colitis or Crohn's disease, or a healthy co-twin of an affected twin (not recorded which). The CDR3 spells CASSTTTLITWPQHF.